This is a list of T cell receptor beta chains from one sample in a study of T cells after yellow fever vaccination. TCRdb reanalysed the 5' RACE reads using MiXCR and keeps one entry per CDR3 protein. The table shows some 350,000 distinct CDR3 sequences, with 3% to 4.5% occurring only once. The sample here was PBMCs, taken 5 days after the yellow fever booster vaccination. These receptors came from a man between 18 and 29 years old who received the YFV17D yellow fever vaccine. Both conserved end residues are part of each CDR3. The order of the fields is V gene, D gene, clone size, J gene, CDR3 protein, CDR3 DNA. D genes are given only for firm matches. Clone size appears in some rows only: once, few, many, or a class for an expanded clone.

V gene: TRBV6-5; D gene: .; clone size: many; J gene: TRBJ1-2; CDR3 protein: CASSYGGSYGYTF; CDR3 DNA: TGTGCCAGCAGTTACGGGGGATCCTATGGCTACACCTTC
V gene: TRBV7-9; D gene: .; clone size: many; J gene: TRBJ2-3; CDR3 protein: CASSFSGADTQYF; CDR3 DNA: TGTGCCAGCAGCTTCTCAGGGGCAGATACGCAGTATTTT
V gene: TRBV7-2; D gene: TRBD2; clone size: few; J gene: TRBJ2-7; CDR3 protein: CASSFTSGLNGEQYF; CDR3 DNA: TGTGCCAGCAGCTTCACTAGCGGCCTAAACGGCGAGCAGTACTTC
V gene: TRBV29-1; D gene: .; clone size: many; J gene: TRBJ2-1; CDR3 protein: CSGTGTPSYNEQFF; CDR3 DNA: TGCAGCGGAACCGGGACCCCGTCCTACAATGAGCAGTTCTTC
V gene: TRBV20-1; D gene: TRBD2; clone size: many; J gene: TRBJ2-5; CDR3 protein: CSARDLAGAYQETQYF; CDR3 DNA: TGCAGTGCTAGAGACCTAGCGGGGGCGTACCAAGAGACCCAGTACTTC
V gene: TRBV20-1; D gene: .; clone size: few; J gene: TRBJ2-1; CDR3 protein: CSAIDRSTYNEQFF; CDR3 DNA: TGCAGTGCTATCGACAGGTCCACCTACAATGAGCAGTTCTTC
V gene: TRBV7-9; D gene: TRBD1; clone size: few; J gene: TRBJ1-1; CDR3 protein: CASSTQGRGQQAFF; CDR3 DNA: TGTGCCAGCAGCACGCAGGGGAGGGGGCAGCAAGCTTTCTTT
V gene: TRBV12-3/TRBV12-4; D gene: TRBD1; clone size: .; J gene: TRBJ2-5; CDR3 protein: CASSPGQGAETQYF; CDR3 DNA: TGTGCCAGCAGCCCGGGACAGGGAGCAGAGACCCAGTACTTC
V gene: TRBV7-2; D gene: .; clone size: many; J gene: TRBJ1-1; CDR3 protein: CATRTLNTEAFF; CDR3 DNA: TGTGCCACCAGGACCCTGAACACTGAAGCTTTCTTT
V gene: TRBV27; D gene: TRBD2; clone size: .; J gene: TRBJ2-5; CDR3 protein: CASSSLGGIETQYF; CDR3 DNA: TGTGCCAGCAGTTCCCTGGGGGGGATCGAGACCCAGTACTTC
V gene: TRBV5-4; D gene: TRBD2; clone size: many; J gene: TRBJ2-7; CDR3 protein: CASSFGGADSEQYF; CDR3 DNA: TGTGCCAGCAGCTTCGGGGGGGCGGATAGCGAGCAGTACTTC
V gene: TRBV5-1; D gene: .; clone size: many; J gene: TRBJ1-6; CDR3 protein: CASSLEPSSYNSPLHF; CDR3 DNA: TGCGCCAGCAGCTTGGAGCCAAGCTCCTATAATTCACCCCTCCACTTT
V gene: TRBV4-3; D gene: TRBD1; clone size: many; J gene: TRBJ1-2; CDR3 protein: CASSRYSGQGAPRLVGYTF; CDR3 DNA: TGCGCCAGCAGCCGCTACTCTGGACAGGGGGCGCCTAGGCTCGTTGGCTACACCTTC
V gene: TRBV4-2; D gene: .; clone size: few; J gene: TRBJ1-2; CDR3 protein: CASSQALRGHYGYTF; CDR3 DNA: TGTGCCAGCAGCCAAGCGTTAAGGGGACACTATGGCTACACCTTC
V gene: TRBV20-1; D gene: TRBD1; clone size: few; J gene: TRBJ2-5; CDR3 protein: CSATGTASRIETQYF; CDR3 DNA: TGCAGTGCTACCGGGACAGCCTCCCGAATAGAGACCCAGTACTTC
V gene: TRBV4-2; D gene: .; clone size: many; J gene: TRBJ1-2; CDR3 protein: CASSHPIKGDLNSLEGGYTF; CDR3 DNA: TGTGCCAGCAGCCACCCCATAAAGGGGGATTTGAACTCCCTGGAGGGTGGCTACACCTTC
V gene: TRBV7-8; D gene: .; clone size: many; J gene: TRBJ2-5; CDR3 protein: CASSLVVAPLGTQYF; CDR3 DNA: TGTGCCAGCAGCTTAGTAGTGGCCCCCCTGGGGACCCAGTACTTC
V gene: TRBV20-1; D gene: TRBD2; clone size: many; J gene: TRBJ2-2; CDR3 protein: CSAGRLAGAANTGELFF; CDR3 DNA: TGCAGTGCTGGCCGACTAGCGGGGGCCGCGAACACCGGGGAGCTGTTTTTT
V gene: TRBV10-3; D gene: TRBD2; clone size: .; J gene: TRBJ2-3; CDR3 protein: CAISEEAGGSTDTQYF; CDR3 DNA: TGTGCCATCAGTGAAGAAGCGGGGGGTAGCACAGATACGCAGTATTTT
V gene: TRBV29-1; D gene: TRBD1; clone size: .; J gene: TRBJ2-5; CDR3 protein: CSVTGGQETQYF; CDR3 DNA: TGCAGCGTGACAGGGGGTCAAGAGACCCAGTACTTC
V gene: TRBV25-1; D gene: .; clone size: few; J gene: TRBJ2-7; CDR3 protein: CASSDSSSYEQYF; CDR3 DNA: TGTGCCAGCAGCGACAGCAGCTCCTACGAGCAGTACTTC
V gene: TRBV5-1; D gene: TRBD1; clone size: few; J gene: TRBJ2-2; CDR3 protein: CASIKAGQGGTGELFF; CDR3 DNA: TGCGCCAGCATCAAAGCCGGACAGGGGGGCACCGGGGAGCTGTTTTTT
V gene: TRBV7-3; D gene: .; clone size: .; J gene: TRBJ2-3; CDR3 protein: CASSSSALGTPQYF; CDR3 DNA: TGTGCCAGCAGTTCCTCCGCCCTCGGGACACCGCAGTATTTT
V gene: TRBV5-1; D gene: .; clone size: few; J gene: TRBJ2-5; CDR3 protein: CASSLRGARVLETQYF; CDR3 DNA: TGCGCCAGCAGCTTGCGTGGTGCCAGGGTATTGGAGACCCAGTACTTC
V gene: TRBV5-1; D gene: TRBD2; clone size: many; J gene: TRBJ2-5; CDR3 protein: CASSRRGTSHRGQETQYF; CDR3 DNA: TGCGCCAGCAGCCGACGAGGGACTAGCCATAGAGGCCAAGAGACCCAGTACTTC
V gene: TRBV25-1; D gene: .; clone size: few; J gene: TRBJ1-4; CDR3 protein: CASSEPVTSRLFF; CDR3 DNA: TGTGCCAGCAGTGAACCTGTCACCAGCCGACTGTTTTTT
V gene: TRBV7-9; D gene: .; clone size: few; J gene: TRBJ1-3; CDR3 protein: CASSLVVTVSGNTIYF; CDR3 DNA: TGTGCCAGCAGCTTAGTTGTGACAGTCTCTGGAAACACCATATATTTT
V gene: TRBV5-1; D gene: TRBD2; clone size: many; J gene: TRBJ2-3; CDR3 protein: CASSLSGGFADTQYF; CDR3 DNA: TGCGCCAGCAGCTTGAGCGGGGGATTCGCAGATACGCAGTATTTT
V gene: TRBV5-1; D gene: .; clone size: few; J gene: TRBJ2-7; CDR3 protein: CASSLGAGDSEQYF; CDR3 DNA: TGCGCCAGCAGCTTGGGTGCAGGGGATTCCGAGCAGTACTTC
V gene: TRBV28; D gene: .; clone size: many; J gene: TRBJ1-1; CDR3 protein: CASSPGRRNTEAFF; CDR3 DNA: TGTGCCAGCAGTCCCGGACGGAGGAACACTGAAGCTTTCTTT
V gene: TRBV3-1; D gene: .; clone size: few; J gene: TRBJ2-6; CDR3 protein: CASSQGTASGANVLTF; CDR3 DNA: TGTGCCAGCAGCCAAGGGACAGCTTCTGGGGCCAACGTCCTGACTTTC
V gene: TRBV4-3; D gene: .; clone size: many; J gene: TRBJ1-4; CDR3 protein: CASSQDGGVLREKLFF; CDR3 DNA: TGCGCCAGCAGCCAAGATGGTGGGGTGTTGCGCGAAAAACTGTTTTTT
V gene: TRBV3-1; D gene: .; clone size: few; J gene: TRBJ1-2; CDR3 protein: CASSQSETGFYGYTF; CDR3 DNA: TGTGCCAGCAGCCAATCGGAGACTGGGTTCTATGGCTACACCTTC
V gene: TRBV6-5; D gene: TRBD1; clone size: .; J gene: TRBJ1-1; CDR3 protein: CASSYSGAGGGSTEAFF; CDR3 DNA: TGTGCCAGCAGTTACTCGGGGGCAGGGGGCGGTAGCACTGAAGCTTTCTTT
V gene: TRBV3-1; D gene: .; clone size: many; J gene: TRBJ2-2; CDR3 protein: CASSQRAGELFF; CDR3 DNA: TGTGCCAGCAGCCAGCGGGCCGGGGAGCTGTTTTTT
V gene: TRBV7-2; D gene: .; clone size: .; J gene: TRBJ2-5; CDR3 protein: CASTRSPVETQYF; CDR3 DNA: TGTGCCAGCACCCGATCCCCGGTGGAGACCCAGTACTTC
V gene: TRBV5-1; D gene: .; clone size: few; J gene: TRBJ2-1; CDR3 protein: CASSPGLLSSYNEQFF; CDR3 DNA: TGCGCCAGCAGCCCCGGATTGCTGAGCTCCTACAATGAGCAGTTCTTC
V gene: TRBV7-9; D gene: TRBD1; clone size: .; J gene: TRBJ1-4; CDR3 protein: CASSVRTGGGEKLFF; CDR3 DNA: TGTGCCAGCAGCGTAAGGACAGGGGGAGGCGAAAAACTGTTTTTT
V gene: TRBV9; D gene: .; clone size: many; J gene: TRBJ1-1; CDR3 protein: CASSVGGRGVREAFF; CDR3 DNA: TGTGCCAGCAGCGTAGGGGGTAGGGGGGTGCGAGAAGCTTTCTTT
V gene: TRBV7-3; D gene: .; clone size: many; J gene: TRBJ1-1; CDR3 protein: CASSSHPGVDTEAFF; CDR3 DNA: TGTGCCAGCAGCTCCCATCCAGGGGTTGACACTGAAGCTTTCTTT
V gene: TRBV14; D gene: .; clone size: .; J gene: TRBJ1-1; CDR3 protein: CASSLHLDTEAFF; CDR3 DNA: TGTGCCAGCAGCCTCCACCTAGACACTGAAGCTTTCTTT
V gene: TRBV20-1; D gene: .; clone size: many; J gene: TRBJ1-5; CDR3 protein: CSARDGRENQPQHF; CDR3 DNA: TGCAGTGCTAGAGATGGCAGGGAGAATCAGCCCCAGCATTTT
V gene: TRBV28; D gene: .; clone size: many; J gene: TRBJ2-3; CDR3 protein: CASRNRFSTDTQYF; CDR3 DNA: TGTGCCAGCAGAAACAGGTTCAGCACAGATACGCAGTATTTT
V gene: TRBV6-6; D gene: TRBD1; clone size: .; J gene: TRBJ2-3; CDR3 protein: CASKPRGDTQYF; CDR3 DNA: TGTGCCAGCAAACCCAGGGGGGATACGCAGTATTTT
V gene: TRBV7-9; D gene: TRBD1; clone size: few; J gene: TRBJ2-1; CDR3 protein: CASSSPRGQGRSYNEQFF; CDR3 DNA: TGTGCCAGCAGCTCCCCTAGGGGACAGGGGCGATCCTACAATGAGCAGTTCTTC
V gene: TRBV7-9; D gene: TRBD1; clone size: many; J gene: TRBJ2-3; CDR3 protein: CASSLSRDRPNTDTQYF; CDR3 DNA: TGTGCCAGCAGCTTATCCCGGGACAGGCCGAACACAGATACGCAGTATTTT
V gene: TRBV4-2; D gene: TRBD2; clone size: .; J gene: TRBJ2-5; CDR3 protein: CASSQDATSGPLSQYF; CDR3 DNA: TGTGCCAGCAGCCAAGATGCGACTAGCGGGCCCCTCAGCCAGTACTTC
V gene: TRBV20-1; D gene: .; clone size: few; J gene: TRBJ2-7; CDR3 protein: CSAKGPDRNPYEQYF; CDR3 DNA: TGCAGTGCTAAGGGACCCGACCGGAATCCCTACGAGCAGTACTTC
V gene: TRBV29-1; D gene: .; clone size: .; J gene: TRBJ2-5; CDR3 protein: CSVEGEQPYQETQYF; CDR3 DNA: TGCAGCGTTGAAGGGGAGCAGCCGTACCAAGAGACCCAGTACTTC
V gene: TRBV12-3/TRBV12-4; D gene: .; clone size: few; J gene: TRBJ2-5; CDR3 protein: CASSFQGRATQYF; CDR3 DNA: TGTGCCAGCAGTTTTCAGGGCAGGGCGACCCAGTACTTC
V gene: TRBV5-1; D gene: TRBD2; clone size: few; J gene: TRBJ2-1; CDR3 protein: CASSSSGTSGGEQFF; CDR3 DNA: TGCGCCAGCAGCTCATCCGGGACTAGCGGGGGGGAGCAGTTCTTC
V gene: TRBV7-8; D gene: TRBD1; clone size: many; J gene: TRBJ1-2; CDR3 protein: CASSLDRGPYGYTF; CDR3 DNA: TGTGCCAGCAGCTTAGACAGGGGGCCCTATGGCTACACCTTC
V gene: TRBV6-5; D gene: .; clone size: many; J gene: TRBJ2-3; CDR3 protein: CASSYGDRYTDTQYF; CDR3 DNA: TGTGCCAGCAGTTACGGAGACAGATACACAGATACGCAGTATTTT
V gene: TRBV5-1; D gene: .; clone size: .; J gene: TRBJ1-1; CDR3 protein: CASSLVLQGRTEAFF; CDR3 DNA: TGCGCCAGCAGCTTGGTTTTACAGGGACGCACTGAAGCTTTCTTT
V gene: TRBV30; D gene: TRBD1; clone size: many; J gene: TRBJ1-5; CDR3 protein: CALGRQGYGQPQHF; CDR3 DNA: TGTGCCTTGGGACGACAGGGGTACGGTCAGCCCCAGCATTTT
V gene: TRBV7-2; D gene: TRBD1; clone size: .; J gene: TRBJ1-3; CDR3 protein: CASSQDRVGNTIYF; CDR3 DNA: TGTGCCAGCAGCCAGGACAGGGTTGGAAACACCATATATTTT
V gene: TRBV5-1; D gene: TRBD2; clone size: .; J gene: TRBJ2-3; CDR3 protein: CASSLRLAGITDTQYF; CDR3 DNA: TGCGCCAGCAGCTTGAGGCTAGCGGGGATCACAGATACGCAGTATTTT